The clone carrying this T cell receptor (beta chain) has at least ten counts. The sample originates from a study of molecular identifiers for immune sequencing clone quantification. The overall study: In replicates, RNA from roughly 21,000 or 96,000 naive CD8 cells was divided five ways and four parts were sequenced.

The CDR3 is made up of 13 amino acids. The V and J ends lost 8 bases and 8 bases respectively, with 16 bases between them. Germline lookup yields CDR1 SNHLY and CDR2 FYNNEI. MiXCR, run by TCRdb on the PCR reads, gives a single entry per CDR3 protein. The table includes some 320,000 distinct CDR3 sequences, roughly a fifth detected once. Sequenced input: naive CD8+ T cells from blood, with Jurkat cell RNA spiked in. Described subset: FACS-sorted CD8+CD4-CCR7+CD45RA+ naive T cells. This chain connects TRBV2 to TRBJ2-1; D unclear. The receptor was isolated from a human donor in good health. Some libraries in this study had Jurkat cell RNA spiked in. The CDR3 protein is CASSETAFYEQFF. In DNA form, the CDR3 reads TGTGCCAGCTCGGAGACCGCTTTCTATGAGCAGTTCTTC.